Shown below are 28 T cell receptor beta chains from a single sample sequenced in a study of T cell responses to AZD1222 COVID-19 vaccine (dated by TCRdb to the early 2020s). This sample's time point label indicates: about 28 days (+/-7) after the second vaccine dose. The method was the immunoSEQ multiplex PCR assay. TCRdb carries this immuneACCESS record with in-frame sequences only. Its versions omit some clonotypes, under half of them owing to an unresolved V gene in the studies checked, with the rest unexplained. The sample table contains about 150,000 clones; only one count was recorded for roughly 90% of them. The ten largest clonotypes hold under 4% of the sample. Sequencing used peripheral blood, obtained 28 days after the second AZD1222 dose. These receptors originate from an adult who received the AZD1222 COVID-19 vaccine.

The chain uses TRBV12-3 or TRBV12-4 and TRBJ1-2; TRBD1 aligns across 8 bases. With 5 bases clipped from V and 4 bases from J, the junction kept 3 bases outside the gene matches. The CDR3 contains 13 residues. CDR3 protein: CASSQQGGYGYTF. The DNA of the CDR3 is TGTGCCAGCAGTCAACAGGGGGGCTATGGCTACACCTTC.

This rearrangement joins TRBV11-2 to TRBJ2-5, with 10 positions matching TRBD2. V trimming: 1 base; J trimming: 5 bases; junction bases outside the gene matches: 7. CDR3 length: 16 amino acids. CDR1 and CDR2 from the germline V gene are SGHAT and FQNNGV. In DNA form, the CDR3 reads TGTGCCAGCAGCTTAGCTCCGGGACTAGCGACGGAGACCCAGTACTTC. The encoded protein is CASSLAPGLATETQYF. Together with reference TRBV11-2 and TRBJ2-5, the CDR3 gives the full variable domain: EAGVAQSPRYKIIEKRQSVAFWCNPISGHATLYWYQQILGQGPKLLIQFQNNGVVDDSQLPKDRFSAERLKGVDSTLKIQPAKLEDSAVYLCASSLAPGLATETQYFGPGTRLLVL.

The gene calls are TRBV6-1 and TRBJ2-4; D is unresolved. Germline assignment: CDR1 MNHNS and CDR2 SASEGT. This CDR3 has 13 residues. With 1 base removed from V and 7 bases from J, the gap between germline ends came to 8 bases. The CDR3 DNA reads as TGTGCCAGCAGTGAAGGGGTTCCTAACATTCAGTACTTC. It encodes CASSEGVPNIQYF.

This chain joins TRBV6-5 and TRBJ2-7, with D tentatively TRBD1 or TRBD2 (5 bases each). Germline V CDR1 and CDR2: MNHEY, SVGAGI. This CDR3 is 14 amino acids long. V lost 6 bases and J 2 bases, leaving 14 bases between the germline ends. CDR3 loop: CASRGLGTAYEQYF. For the CDR3, the DNA is TGTGCCAGCAGGGGCCTTGGGACCGCCTACGAGCAGTACTTC.

The V call is TRBV5-1, the J call TRBJ1-1; TRBD1 aligns across 7 bases. Per the germline V gene, CDR1 is SGHRS and CDR2 is YFSETQ. V shed 1 base and J 1 base; nucleotides not matched to a gene: 4. The CDR3 consists of 15 residues. The CDR3 sequence is CASSLWQGGNTEAFF. CDR3 nucleotides: TGCGCCAGCAGCTTGTGGCAGGGGGGGAACACTGAAGCTTTCTTT.

This clone showed up just once. This chain joins TRBV19 and TRBJ2-7, with D perhaps matching TRBD1 (5 bases). The CDR3 loop spans 12 amino acids. CDR1 is LNHDA and CDR2 is SQIVND in the germline V gene (reference sequence). The V gene lost 5 bases and the J gene lost 3 bases, with 8 bases spanning the gap. CDR3 loop: CASSQGFYEQYF. The CDR3 coding sequence is TGTGCCAGTAGTCAGGGATTCTACGAGCAGTACTTC. The full variable domain, completed using reference TRBV19 and TRBJ2-7, is DGGITQSPKYLFRKEGQNVTLSCEQNLNHDAMYWYRQDPGQGLRLIYYSQIVNDFQKGDIAEGYSVSREKKESFPLTVTSAQKNPTAFYLCASSQGFYEQYFGPGTRLTVT.

This clone has a single count. The chain employs TRBV7-2 and TRBJ1-2; D is undetermined. This CDR3 region has 14 residues. V lost 5 bases and J lost 4, with 14 bases in between. The germline V gene encodes CDR1 SGHTA and CDR2 FQGNSA. In nucleotides, the CDR3 is TGTGCCAGCAGCCGGACGGGTTGGAGCTATGGCTACACCTTC. Translating gives CASSRTGWSYGYTF. Variable domain in full (rest from reference TRBV7-2 and TRBJ1-2): GAGVSQSPSNKVTEKGKDVELRCDPISGHTALYWYRQSLGQGLEFLIYFQGNSAPDKSGLPSDRFSAERTGGSVSTLTIQRTQQEDSAVYLCASSRTGWSYGYTFGSGTRLTVV.

This chain connects TRBV30 to TRBJ1-2, with no clear D. The V gene's germline CDR1 is GTSNPN and CDR2 SVGIG (reference sequence). Trimming left V 1 base short and J 10 bases short, with 13 bases between. This CDR3 spans 12 amino acids. CDR3 nucleotide sequence: TGTGCCTGGAGTGAACTCCCCCGCTACTACACCTTC. It is translated as CAWSELPRYYTF. Drawing the rest from reference TRBV30 and TRBJ1-2, the complete variable domain is SQTIHQWPATLVQPVGSPLSLECTVEGTSNPNLYWYRQAAGRGLQLLFYSVGIGQISSEVPQNLSASRPQDRQFILSSKKLLLSDSGFYLCAWSELPRYYTFGSGTRLTVV.

This chain links TRBV5-1 with TRBJ2-7; possibly TRBD1 or TRBD2 for D (5 bases each). This CDR3 has 15 residues. From germline, CDR1 is SGHRS and CDR2 YFSETQ. The germline V and J ends were trimmed by 2 bases and 6 bases, with 18 bases remaining between them. In DNA, the CDR3 is TGCGCCAGCAGCTTTGACCAAATTGGGGGATTCGAGCAGTACTTC. It specifies CASSFDQIGGFEQYF.

CDR3 amino acids: CASSEGRSSYNEQFF. The CDR3 DNA reads as TGTGCCAGTTCGGAGGGACGAAGCTCCTACAATGAGCAGTTCTTC. This chain joins TRBV27 and TRBJ2-1, with D maybe TRBD2 (6 bases). Deletions cut 9 bases from V and 0 bases from J, with 15 bases between. Germline CDR1 reads MNHEY; CDR2 reads SMNVEV (reference sequence). The CDR3 is 15 residues long.

This chain links TRBV4-1 with TRBJ2-5; D not resolved. Trimming shortened V by 3 bases and J by 5 bases, and 7 bases separated the two germline ends. The CDR3 spans 12 residues. Germline loops: CDR1 MGHRA, CDR2 YSYEKL. CDR3 coding DNA: TGCGCCAGCAGCCAGGGCAGGGAGACCCAGTACTTC. It specifies CASSQGRETQYF.

The V call is TRBV29-1, the J call TRBJ1-1; TRBD1 matches at 10 bases. V lost 6 bases, J lost 1 base, and 2 bases stayed unmatched. The germline V gene has CDR1 SQVTM and CDR2 ANQGSEA. The CDR3 runs 13 residues. The CDR3, as DNA: TGCAGCGTCGGACAGGGGGAGAACACTGAAGCTTTCTTT. The encoded protein is CSVGQGENTEAFF.

In nucleotides, the CDR3 is TGTGCCAGCAGCCCCCCCATGAGCGGGAGTCGGAATGAGCAGTTCTTC. Translation gives CASSPPMSGSRNEQFF. The rearrangement links TRBV6-2 or TRBV6-3 to TRBJ2-1; 8 bases fit TRBD2. The CDR3 has 16 amino acids. Germline assignment: CDR1 MNHEY and CDR2 SVGEGT. V lost 6 bases, J lost 7 bases, and 14 bases stayed unmatched.

The genes are TRBV19 and TRBJ1-1; TRBD1 is a possible D gene (6 bases). This CDR3 region has 16 residues. V was shortened by 1 base and J by 1 base, with 13 bases between the two germline ends. Germline CDR1 LNHDA, CDR2 SQIVND (reference sequence). DNA of the CDR3: TGTGCCAGTAGTATAGTCCCGGGACACCCGAACACTGAAGCTTTCTTT. It translates to CASSIVPGHPNTEAFF.

This chain joins TRBV6-1 and TRBJ1-5; D is perhaps TRBD1 (5 bases). This CDR3 is 15 amino acids long. The V and J ends lost 2 bases and 7 bases respectively, with 15 bases between them. CDR1 is MNHNS, CDR2 SASEGT, per germline. The CDR3 nucleotides read TGTGCCAGCAGTGAATCACACGCAGGGATGCAGCCCCAGCATTTT. Encoded protein: CASSESHAGMQPQHF.

V usage is TRBV19 and J usage is TRBJ1-4; D is ambiguous. The germline V gene encodes CDR1 LNHDA and CDR2 SQIVND (reference sequence). The CDR3 contains 14 residues. V was pared by 3 bases and J by 2 bases, with 7 bases between. The CDR3 loop reads CASSITSTNEKLFF. CDR3 coding DNA: TGTGCCAGTAGTATTACTTCGACTAATGAAAAACTGTTTTTT.

This rearrangement joins TRBV6-5 to TRBJ1-3; a possible D gene is TRBD1 (5 bases). The V end lost 4 bases, the J end lost 0 bases, and 10 bases lay between the germline ends. Germline V gives CDR1 MNHEY, CDR2 SVGAGI. The CDR3 extends over 15 amino acids. As DNA, the CDR3 is TGTGCCAGCAGTTCAGACAGAGTCTCTGGAAACACCATATATTTT. This gives the protein CASSSDRVSGNTIYF.

The CDR3 nucleotides are TGTGCCAGTAGTATGACGGTCCTCAATGAAAAACTGTTTTTT. Translation gives CASSMTVLNEKLFF. The chain recombines TRBV19 with TRBJ1-4; D uncertain. V lost 3 bases and J 5 bases, leaving 10 bases between the germline ends. There are 14 residues in the CDR3. The germline V gene has CDR1 LNHDA and CDR2 SQIVND (reference sequence).

This clone came up once. This chain connects TRBV30 to TRBJ1-2, with unresolved D. The CDR3 loop spans 12 amino acids. Trimming removed 3 bases at V and 5 bases at J, with 10 bases between. Germline V gene lookup returns CDR1 GTSNPN and CDR2 SVGIG (reference sequence). The CDR3 DNA reads TGTGCCTGGAGATCTCCACAGTATGGCTACACCTTC. Protein product: CAWRSPQYGYTF.

This sequence joins TRBV7-9 and TRBJ1-2; tentatively, D is TRBD1 (5 bases). This CDR3 region has 14 residues. Deletions cut 0 bases from V and 3 bases from J, with 8 bases between. Germline CDR1 reads SEHNR; CDR2 reads FQNEAQ (reference sequence). This CDR3 is CASSLAGAYYGYTF. The CDR3 DNA sequence: TGTGCCAGCAGCTTAGCAGGGGCCTACTATGGCTACACCTTC.

This sequence joins TRBV27 and TRBJ1-5; maybe TRBD1 (5 bases). Trimming pared 3 bases from V and 6 bases from J, leaving 15 bases between. Germline CDR1 is MNHEY and CDR2 is SMNVEV (reference sequence). The CDR3 has 15 residues. CDR3 nucleotide sequence: TGTGCCAGCAGTTTGCAGCAGGGAGAAGGTCAGCCCCAGCATTTT. Its translation is CASSLQQGEGQPQHF.

The chain couples TRBV2 to TRBJ1-1; D gene ambiguous. Deletions cut 2 bases from V and 11 bases from J, with 12 bases between. The CDR3 runs to 12 residues. CDR1 and CDR2 (germline): SNHLY, FYNNEI. Here the CDR3 reads CASSEQPRGAFF. The CDR3, as DNA: TGTGCCAGCAGTGAACAGCCGCGTGGGGCTTTCTTT. Full variable domain (rest looked up from reference TRBV2 and TRBJ1-1): EPEVTQTPSHQVTQMGQEVILRCVPISNHLYFYWYRQILGQKVEFLVSFYNNEISEKSEIFDDQFSVERPDGSNFTLKIRSTKLEDSAMYFCASSEQPRGAFFGQGTRLTVV.

The rearrangement links TRBV5-6 to TRBJ2-7; TRBD2 matches at 11 bases. The CDR3 has 17 residues. J was trimmed by 3 bases and V by 0 bases; bases with no gene match: 8. Germline V gene data show CDR1 as SGHDT and CDR2 as YYEEEE. The CDR3 protein is CASSLGPGTSGFYEQYF. CDR3 DNA: TGTGCCAGCAGCTTGGGACCCGGGACTAGCGGCTTCTACGAGCAGTACTTC.

The chain joins TRBV7-8 to TRBJ2-7; D remains unclear. In germline, CDR1 is SGHVS, CDR2 FQNEAQ. The CDR3 is 12 residues long. V was shortened by 5 bases and J by 4 bases, with 9 bases between the two germline ends. CDR3 nucleotides: TGTGCCAGCAGCCCAAATCATTACGAGCAGTACTTC. Protein sequence: CASSPNHYEQYF.

V usage is TRBV10-2 and J usage is TRBJ1-1; 7 nucleotides agree with TRBD1. V shed 5 bases, J shed 3 bases, and the junction held 6 bases outside the gene matches. The CDR3 totals 14 residues. Germline CDR1 reads WSHSY; CDR2 reads SAAADI. Here the CDR3 DNA reads TGCGCCAGCAGTCTGACAGGGAAAGACACTGAAGCTTTCTTT. Amino acids: CASSLTGKDTEAFF.

Comment on this clone: The same CDR3 arises from other DNA sequences in this sample as well. The V gene is TRBV7-9, the J gene TRBJ1-1; 7 bases map to TRBD1. The V and J ends lost 3 bases and 1 base, in that order; junction bases with no gene match: 2. The CDR3 has 14 residues. CDR1 is SEHNR and CDR2 is FQNEAQ in the germline V gene (reference sequence). Written as DNA, the CDR3 is TGTGCCAGCAGCTTCCGACAGGGGAACACTGAAGCTTTCTTT. Amino acid sequence: CASSFRQGNTEAFF.

The rearrangement links TRBV10-3 to TRBJ1-1, with unresolved D. The V and J ends lost 9 bases and 3 bases respectively, with 11 bases between them. Germline V lookup: CDR1 ENHRY, CDR2 SYGVKD. The CDR3 spans 12 residues. Here the CDR3 DNA reads TGTGCCATAGGGCAGGTCGACACTGAAGCTTTCTTT. It encodes CAIGQVDTEAFF.

This chain connects TRBV6-1 to TRBJ1-3; D uncertain. The V end was cut by 1 base, the J end by 4 bases, with 8 bases between. The CDR3 length is 14 residues. Germline V gene data show CDR1 as MNHNS and CDR2 as SASEGT. The CDR3 spells CASSEGVSGNTIYF. In DNA form, the CDR3 reads TGTGCCAGCAGTGAAGGGGTGTCCGGAAACACCATATATTTT.